The 10 T cell receptor beta chains below all came from one sample that was sequenced in a study of shared clonotypes between healthy human individuals. Assay: immunoSEQ multiplex PCR; the TCRdb copy retains only in-frame clones and omits some. Seen here are a few million clones, over 90% observed once, and the top ten hold 0.3% to 0.4%. The material sequenced was naive CD4+ T cells from PBMCs. Specified subset: CD45RA+ positively selected. All receptors come from a man aged 18 to 30 in good health. Some clones in this sample may be carry-over from other donors' samples.

In regard to this clone: At the DNA level, this CDR3 is encoded by other sequences in the same sample as well. V and J are TRBV29-1 and TRBJ1-5; 7 positions agree with TRBD1. V was clipped by 4 bases and J by 4 bases; unmatched bases: 4. The CDR3 is 13 residues long. In germline, CDR1 is SQVTM, CDR2 ANQGSEA. CDR3: CSVGGTDNQPQHF. Written as DNA, the CDR3 is TGCAGCGTTGGCGGGACAGATAATCAGCCCCAGCATTTT.

The chain joins TRBV6-5 to TRBJ2-7; D perhaps matches TRBD1 (5 bases). V was pared by 4 bases and J by 2 bases, with 12 bases between. Looked up from germline, CDR1 is MNHEY and CDR2 is SVGAGI. This CDR3 is built from 14 residues. In nucleotides, the CDR3 is TGTGCCAGCAGTTCCCGACAGCAAACCTACGAGCAGTACTTC. It specifies CASSSRQQTYEQYF.

The chain carries TRBV18 and TRBJ1-5; TRBD1 is a possible D gene (5 bases). CDR1 KGHSH and CDR2 LQKENI come from the germline V gene. This CDR3 has 14 amino acids. V lost 3 bases and J lost 3, with 9 bases in between. CDR3 in amino acids: CASSPRGPNQPQHF. CDR3 DNA sequence: TGTGCCAGCTCACCGAGGGGTCCCAATCAGCCCCAGCATTTT.

Regarding this clone: Additional DNA sequences in this sample encode the identical CDR3. This chain links TRBV7-3 with TRBJ2-7; D unresolved. The CDR3 sequence is 13 residues long. CDR1 and CDR2 from the germline V gene are SGHTA and FQGTGA. V shed 2 bases and J shed 0 bases, with 5 bases lying between them. In DNA, the CDR3 is TGTGCCAGCAGCTTAGGAATCTCCTACGAGCAGTACTTC. Translated, it gives CASSLGISYEQYF.

This chain connects TRBV30 to TRBJ1-1; D gene ambiguous. V gave up 1 base and J gave up 3 bases, with 3 bases separating them. The CDR3 length is 11 residues. Germline CDR1 GTSNPN, CDR2 SVGIG (reference sequence). The CDR3 reads CAWSGDTEAFF. The CDR3 region has the DNA TGTGCCTGGAGTGGCGACACTGAAGCTTTCTTT.

The rearrangement uses TRBV28 and TRBJ2-5; 9 bases fit TRBD1. Germline lookup yields CDR1 MDHEN and CDR2 SYDVKM. V lost 7 bases, J lost 4 bases, and 7 bases stayed unmatched. This CDR3 is built from 14 residues. The CDR3 reads CASTDRGIGETQYF. The DNA of the CDR3 is TGTGCCAGCACCGACAGGGGGATAGGAGAGACCCAGTACTTC.

The J gene is TRBJ2-1, the V gene TRBV6-5, with D perhaps matching TRBD2 (6 bases). Between the trimmed V and J ends, which lost 6 bases and 9 bases, there was a span of 9 bases. The CDR3 sequence is 11 residues long. The V gene's germline CDR1 is MNHEY and CDR2 SVGAGI. CDR3 residues: CASSQAGEQFF. CDR3 DNA sequence: TGTGCCAGCAGCCAAGCGGGTGAGCAGTTCTTC.

The sample holds one count of this clone. This chain joins TRBV29-1 and TRBJ2-3, with 8 positions matching TRBD1. Germline V CDR1 and CDR2: SQVTM, ANQGSEA. The CDR3 spans 15 residues. After removal of 5 bases from V and 1 base from J, the junction contained 8 bases not matched to a gene. The CDR3 nucleotides are TGCAGCGTTATGGGTACGGGACAGGGCACAGATACGCAGTATTTT. Translating gives CSVMGTGQGTDTQYF.

The chain combines TRBV9 with TRBJ2-3; D perhaps matches TRBD1 (5 bases). Germline V gene data show CDR1 as SGDLS and CDR2 as YYNGEE. The ends were cut back, 0 bases at V and 1 base at J, with 9 bases in the middle. There are 15 residues in the CDR3. The CDR3 here is CASSVGGARTDTQYF. The CDR3 DNA reads as TGTGCCAGCAGCGTAGGTGGGGCGCGCACAGATACGCAGTATTTT.

This clone was seen only once. The genes are TRBV5-1 and TRBJ2-3, with TRBD2 matching 12 bases. With V trimmed by 4 bases and J by 4 bases, 7 bases remained unmatched. The CDR3 has 16 residues. CDR1 and CDR2 (germline): SGHRS, YFSETQ. The CDR3 DNA is TGCGCCAGCAGCAAGGCTAGCGGGAGGGCCCCAGATACGCAGTATTTT. Translating gives CASSKASGRAPDTQYF.